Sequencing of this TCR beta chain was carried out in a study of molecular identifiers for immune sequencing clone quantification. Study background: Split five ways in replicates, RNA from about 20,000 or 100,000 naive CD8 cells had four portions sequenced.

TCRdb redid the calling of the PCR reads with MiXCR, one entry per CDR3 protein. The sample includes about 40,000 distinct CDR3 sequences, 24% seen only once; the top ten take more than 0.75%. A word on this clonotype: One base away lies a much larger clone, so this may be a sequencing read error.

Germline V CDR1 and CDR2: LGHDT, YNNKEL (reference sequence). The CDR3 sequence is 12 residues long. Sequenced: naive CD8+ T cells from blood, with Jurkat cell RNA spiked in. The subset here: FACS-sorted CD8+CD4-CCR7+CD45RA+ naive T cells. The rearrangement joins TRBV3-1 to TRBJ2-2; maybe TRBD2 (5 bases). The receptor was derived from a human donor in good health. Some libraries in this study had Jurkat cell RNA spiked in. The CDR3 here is CASSQSTGELYF. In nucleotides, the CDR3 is TGTGCCAGCAGCCAAAGCACCGGGGAGCTGTATTTT.